This T cell receptor beta chain is from a study of T cell repertoires in ileal Crohn's disease (dated by TCRdb to the late 2010s). Regarding the research as a whole: At the time of surgery, around 35% of patients were active smokers, and the median duration of disease was approximately 8 years. Every patient underwent surgery because of a complication, which was stricturing disease in approximately 60% and penetrating disease in roughly 40%. About half of the patients received postoperative therapy: about a dozen received thiopurines and around 20 received anti-TNF agents. Neoterminal ileum biopsies obtained at postoperative colonoscopy were designated as M6 samples. TCR repertoire analysis was performed in around 60 Crohn's disease patients drawn from a prospective multicentre cohort. The study ran alongside a multicentre cohort designed to identify predictors of early endoscopic recurrence after ileocolonic resection. A Rutgeerts score above i0 was used to define endoscopic postoperative recurrence. A total of 170 or so mucosal samples from approximately 57 patients were sequenced, collected from several sites on the surgical specimen and at postoperative endoscopy.

General findings and caveats noted by the study authors: Within the first year after surgery, the timing of postoperative endoscopy varied, and the median delay was nearly seven months. Compared with non-smokers, patients who were active smokers at surgery showed a significantly higher proportion of clonal expansions (roughly 26% vs 20%, p=0.02). Endoscopic recurrence was linked to a higher percentage of high-frequency clones at surgery, and recurrence occurred in every patient whose clonality exceeded 26.8% (18/57). Compared with CD4 T cells, sorted CD8 T cells held more high-frequency clones, which suggests that the mucosal expansions were mostly CD8. Only a subgroup of patients, of unstated size, had mucosal CD4 and CD8 T cells sorted and sequenced.

The time point label on this specimen signifies: neoterminal ileum biopsy at postoperative endoscopy, about 6 months after surgery. Adults with ileal or ileocolonic Crohn's disease and an indication for ileocolonic resection were eligible for inclusion. Whole ileal mucosal biopsies were stored frozen at -80°C before DNA extraction. Genomic DNA was extracted from frozen whole biopsies using a TRizol-based method and was quantified with a NanoDrop 2000 spectrophotometer. This clone was picked up a small number of times. The specificity of this receptor is unknown. Base qualities were left out, and no much larger clone turns up one base away. As encoded in the germline V gene (reference sequence), CDR1 is SEHNR while CDR2 is FQNEAQ. V ends up 4 bases short and J 9 bases short, with an unmatched junction base count of 8. The CDR3 sequence holds 15 residues, the cysteine and phenylalanine included. The sequence is cut down to CDR3 DNA, 45 bases in frame from base 1.

For commercial TCRB immunosequencing, about 0.45 micrograms of biopsy DNA were submitted for each sample. A two-step, amplification bias-controlled multiplex PCR was used by Adaptive Biotechnology to amplify CDR3 regions from genomic DNA. Primers for every V and J gene segment were used in the first PCR, and barcodes and Illumina adapters were added in the second PCR. CDR3 libraries were sequenced using an Illumina instrument. On the authors' methods: Vendor-provided pipelines were combined with custom analysis of raw data in R/Bioconductor under R version 3.3.0. Clonality, ranging from 0 to 1, was calculated as the inverse of the normalised Shannon entropy of all productive clones. High-frequency clones were defined as the share of the repertoire occupied by the top 100 clones, with only clones passing a 95% confidence test being retained. The Simpson index measured repertoire diversity, and the Morisita-Horn index measured overlap between samples. TCRdb carries this immuneACCESS record with in-frame sequences only. Its versions omit some clonotypes, under half of them owing to an unresolved V gene in the studies checked, with the rest unexplained. Clone size and V and J calls were adopted from that table, with D and trimming inferred from the DNA. Within this sample are about 17,000 clones, with about three quarters of them counted one time only. The top ten hold about 4.4% of the sample.

The TCR was taken from an adult with Crohn's disease. The rearrangement combines TRBV7-9 with TRBJ1-6; 8 central nucleotides agree with TRBD1. Material: ileal tissue. At the DNA level, the sequence is TGTGCCAGCAGCTCCGGACAGGGTGACGGTTCACCCCTCCACTTT. Translated, this is CASSSGQGDGSPLHF.